Presented here are 32 T cell receptor beta chains from one specimen sequenced in a study of T cell repertoires in cytomegalovirus infection. TCRdb re-derived calls from the reads in MiXCR, one entry per CDR3 protein. In the table there are fewer than 400,000 distinct CDR3 sequences, 15% to 20% of which are singletons. The sequenced sample consisted of PBMCs. These receptors all stem from a human donor in good health (CMV status not recorded). Some clones in this sample may be carry-over from other donors' samples.

This clonotype was counted between two and nine times. The junction departs from the called germline gene at one end, perhaps through a read error. J is TRBJ2-1 and V is TRBV18; TRBD2 is a possible D gene (6 bases). This CDR3 is 15 amino acids long. Per the germline V gene, CDR1 is KGHSH and CDR2 is LQKENI. This CDR3 reads CASSPPTGVYSEQFF. CDR3 in DNA: TGTGCCAGCTCACCACCGACGGGGGTTTACAGTGAGCAGTTCTTC. The full variable domain, its missing parts supplied by reference TRBV18 and TRBJ2-1, is NAGVMQNPRHLVRRRGQEARLRCSPMKGHSHVYWYRQLPEEGLKFMVYLQKENIIDESGMPKERFSAEFPKEGPSILRIQQVVRGDSAAYFCASSPPTGVYSEQFFGPGTRLTVL.

This clonotype was counted only a few times. V gene TRBV20-1 combines with J gene TRBJ1-2; TRBD1 agrees at 9 bases. The trim removed 3 bases at V and 3 bases at J, leaving 5 bases unmatched. Looked up from germline, CDR1 is DFQATT and CDR2 is SNEGSKA (reference sequence). This CDR3 is 14 amino acids long. CDR3 DNA: TGCAGTGCTAGTTCACAGGGGGCATACTATGGCTACACCTTC. Its translation: CSASSQGAYYGYTF.

The rearrangement joins TRBV2 to TRBJ1-5; D not resolved. In germline, CDR1 is SNHLY, CDR2 FYNNEI. The CDR3 consists of 13 residues. Trimming stripped 6 bases from V and 7 bases from J, with 13 bases between. The CDR3 reads CASSLYVGQPQHF. CDR3 bases: TGTGCCAGCAGCCTATACGTAGGGCAGCCCCAGCATTTT. Together with reference TRBV2 and TRBJ1-5, the CDR3 gives the full variable domain: EPEVTQTPSHQVTQMGQEVILRCVPISNHLYFYWYRQILGQKVEFLVSFYNNEISEKSEIFDDQFSVERPDGSNFTLKIRSTKLEDSAMYFCASSLYVGQPQHFGDGTRLSIL.

The genes are TRBV4-2 and TRBJ2-1; 13 bases map to TRBD2. J gave up 7 bases and V 0 bases, and 6 bases lay outside the gene matches. The CDR3 has 17 residues. CDR1 is LGHNA, CDR2 YNFKEQ, per germline. The CDR3 is CASSQELAGGPRNEQFF. CDR3 nucleotides: TGTGCCAGCAGCCAAGAACTAGCGGGGGGGCCGCGGAATGAGCAGTTCTTC.

With regard to this clonotype: A much larger clone lies a single base off, so this may be a read error. A read error is likely, as this CDR3 ends without the conserved phenylalanine or tryptophan. CDR3 sequence: CASSSPAGTSSNEQFV. The CDR3, as DNA: TGTGCCAGCAGCTCCCCAGCCGGGACTAGCAGCAATGAGCAGTTCGTC. The V call is TRBV7-4, the J call TRBJ2-1, with 9 bases fitting TRBD2. Germline-derived CDR1 and CDR2 are SGHVT and SQSDAQ. Trimming took 4 bases from V and 6 from J; bases not matched to a gene: 10. This CDR3 comprises 16 residues.

V gene TRBV6-1 combines with J gene TRBJ2-7, with D possibly being TRBD1 or TRBD2 (5 bases each). Trimming shortened V by 4 bases and J by 0 bases, and 13 bases separated the two germline ends. Germline V gene data show CDR1 as MNHNS and CDR2 as SASEGT. The CDR3 has 15 residues. CDR3: CASSANGANSYEQYF. The DNA of the CDR3 is TGTGCCAGCAGTGCAAACGGGGCTAACTCCTACGAGCAGTACTTC.

This clonotype was found many times. The chain has TRBV7-2 and TRBJ2-3; D is unclear. Germline V gene data show CDR1 as SGHTA and CDR2 as FQGNSA. V lost 5 bases and J lost 6, with 18 bases in between. The CDR3 has 15 residues. CDR3 DNA sequence: TGTGCCAGCAGCCCTTCGGGTTTCTTCTCTGATACGCAGTATTTT. It translates to CASSPSGFFSDTQYF.

The chain is built from TRBV20-1 and TRBJ2-3; 8 positions agree with TRBD2. Trimming took 5 bases from V and 6 from J; bases not matched to a gene: 10. CDR3 length: 14 residues. Germline V CDR1 and CDR2: DFQATT, SNEGSKA (reference sequence). The CDR3 sequence is CSAVGGVVSDTQYF. The CDR3 region has the DNA TGCAGTGCTGTCGGGGGGGTGGTATCGGATACGCAGTATTTT.

This clonotype was seen many times. The genes are TRBV7-2 and TRBJ2-7, with D maybe TRBD1 (6 bases). Trimming removed 5 bases from V and 6 bases from J, with 17 bases in between. Germline V gene sequence: CDR1 SGHTA, CDR2 FQGNSA. This CDR3 contains 14 residues. The CDR3 loop is CASSEDWTASEQYF. CDR3 sequence (DNA): TGTGCCAGCAGCGAAGACTGGACAGCCTCCGAGCAGTACTTC.

This clonotype was seen repeatedly, ten times or more. The V call is TRBV7-8, the J call TRBJ1-2, with 10 nucleotides matching TRBD1. The trim removed 5 bases at V and 5 bases at J, leaving 5 bases unmatched. From germline, CDR1 is SGHVS and CDR2 FQNEAQ. This CDR3 has 14 residues. The CDR3 sequence: CASSPWTGGYGYTF. CDR3 bases: TGTGCCAGCAGCCCTTGGACAGGGGGGTATGGCTACACCTTC. The full variable domain, completed using reference TRBV7-8 and TRBJ1-2, is GAGVSQSPRYKVAKRGQDVALRCDPISGHVSLFWYQQALGQGPEFLTYFQNEAQLDKSGLPSDRFFAERPEGSVSTLKIQRTQQEDSAVYLCASSPWTGGYGYTFGSGTRLTVV.

V and J are TRBV5-1 and TRBJ2-5; 13 bases are a match to TRBD2. The CDR3 is made up of 16 amino acids. The V gene end was trimmed by 0 bases and the J gene end by 8 bases; junction bases not matched to a gene: 7. Germline lookup yields CDR1 SGHRS and CDR2 YFSETQ. CDR3 in amino acids: CASSLDGTSGVDTQYF. CDR3 coding DNA: TGCGCCAGCAGCTTGGACGGGACTAGCGGGGTAGATACCCAGTACTTC.

The chain carries TRBV23-1 and TRBJ2-1; a weak D match, TRBD1 (5 bases). TRBV23-1 is filed as an ORF, its function uncertain. The CDR3 loop spans 16 amino acids. Trimming stripped 3 bases from V and 10 bases from J, with 22 bases between. CDR3 sequence: CASSHKTKGQGQEQFF. In DNA, the CDR3 is TGCGCCAGCAGTCACAAAACAAAAGGGCAGGGTCAAGAGCAGTTCTTC.

In this sample, this clonotype turned up a few times. V gene TRBV4-1 combines with J gene TRBJ1-1; a possible D gene is TRBD1 (5 bases). This CDR3 spans 15 amino acids. The V gene lost 0 bases and the J gene lost 1 base, with 9 bases spanning the gap. Germline V gene data show CDR1 as MGHRA and CDR2 as YSYEKL. The CDR3 nucleotides read TGCGCCAGCAGCCAAGATGGGGCAGGGAACACTGAAGCTTTCTTT. It encodes CASSQDGAGNTEAFF.

This clonotype has a handful of counts. V and J are TRBV6-2 or TRBV6-3 and TRBJ2-3, with D tentatively TRBD1 or TRBD2 (5 bases each). Trimming pared 6 bases from V and 2 bases from J, leaving 15 bases between. Germline V gene lookup returns CDR1 MNHEY and CDR2 SVGEGT. This CDR3 is built from 15 residues. The CDR3 DNA reads TGTGCCAGCAGACAACCGGGACGACCCACAGATACGCAGTATTTT. Translation gives CASRQPGRPTDTQYF.

Many counts were recorded for this clonotype. The gene calls are TRBV7-9 and TRBJ2-3; 9 bases match TRBD2. The germline V gene has CDR1 SEHNR and CDR2 FQNEAQ (reference sequence). The CDR3 is 16 residues long. V shed 6 bases, J shed 1 base, and the junction held 8 bases outside the gene matches. CDR3 sequence: CASRALAGSRTDTQYF. The CDR3, as DNA: TGTGCCAGCAGAGCCCTAGCGGGGTCACGCACAGATACGCAGTATTTT.

As to this clonotype: One end of the junction fails to match germline, which may point to a read error. The CDR3 DNA sequence: TGTACTAGTGGTTTGGTACGGGAGGGCCTTGTCACAGATACGCAGTATTTT. Protein sequence: CTSGLVREGLVTDTQYF. The chain joins TRBV12-5 to TRBJ2-3, with 8 bases lining up with TRBD2. Germline loops: CDR1 LGHNT, CDR2 FRNRAP. The CDR3 runs to 17 residues.

This clonotype was counted ten times or more. The chain couples TRBV7-9 to TRBJ2-5; maybe TRBD2 (6 bases). Germline CDR1 SEHNR, CDR2 FQNEAQ (reference sequence). This CDR3 is 12 amino acids long. V was shortened by 8 bases and J by 3 bases, with 10 bases between the two germline ends. CDR3 sequence reads: CASQRGKETQYF. CDR3 nucleotides: TGTGCCAGCCAACGGGGGAAAGAGACCCAGTACTTC.

This clonotype was counted at least ten times. This chain connects TRBV7-6 to TRBJ2-7; 10 nucleotides agree with TRBD2. The CDR3 totals 16 residues. Germline CDR1 is SGHVS and CDR2 is FNYEAQ. Germline trimming cut 4 bases from V and 3 bases from J; bases unmatched to any gene: 9. The CDR3 coding sequence is TGTGCCAGCAGCTCCTTGACTAGCGGGTCTATCTACGAGCAGTACTTC. This encodes CASSSLTSGSIYEQYF.

The gene calls are TRBV6-5 and TRBJ1-2, with D tentatively TRBD1 (5 bases). CDR1 MNHEY and CDR2 SVGAGI come from the germline V gene. Deletions cut 2 bases from V and 6 bases from J, with 10 bases between. The CDR3 runs 13 residues. Here the CDR3 reads CASSYIGEDGYTF. CDR3 DNA: TGTGCCAGCAGTTACATAGGGGAGGATGGCTACACCTTC.

This chain links TRBV6-2 or TRBV6-3 with TRBJ2-1; D may be TRBD1 or TRBD2 (5 bases each). The V gene's germline CDR1 is MNHEY and CDR2 SVGEGT. The CDR3 has 11 amino acids. Trimming took off 6 bases at V and 15 bases at J, with 15 bases between the two ends. CDR3 sequence reads: CASRSGPVRFF. The CDR3 nucleotides are TGTGCCAGCAGATCGGGGCCCGTGAGGTTCTTC.

The genes are TRBV6-2 or TRBV6-3 and TRBJ1-1, with a weak D call TRBD1 (5 bases). Trimming removed 5 bases from V and 8 bases from J, with 18 bases in between. From germline, CDR1 is MNHEY and CDR2 SVGEGT. The CDR3 has 14 amino acids. The CDR3 DNA sequence: TGTGCCAGCAGTCGTGGGGACCTCCTGAAAGAAGCTTTCTTT. Its protein is CASSRGDLLKEAFF.

This rearrangement joins TRBV7-9 to TRBJ2-2; D perhaps matches TRBD2 (6 bases). Trimming took off 2 bases at V and 4 bases at J, with 11 bases between the two ends. This CDR3 contains 15 residues. CDR1 SEHNR and CDR2 FQNEAQ come from the germline V gene (reference sequence). CDR3 coding DNA: TGTGCCAGCAGCTTACCACTAGCCGGCACCGGGGAGCTGTTTTTT. This gives the protein CASSLPLAGTGELFF.

This chain links TRBV15 with TRBJ2-5; 9 bases agree with TRBD1. V lost 7 bases, J lost 4 bases, and 13 bases stayed unmatched. Germline V gene sequence: CDR1 LNHNV, CDR2 YYDKDF (reference sequence). CDR3 length equals 16 residues. In DNA form, the CDR3 reads TGTGCCACCAAGGGGCATGGGGACAGGGATGGAGAGACCCAGTACTTC. Translation gives CATKGHGDRDGETQYF. The full variable domain, completed using reference TRBV15 and TRBJ2-5, is DAMVIQNPRYQVTQFGKPVTLSCSQTLNHNVMYWYQQKSSQAPKLLFHYYDKDFNNEADTPDNFQSRRPNTSFCFLDIRSPGLGDTAMYLCATKGHGDRDGETQYFGPGTRLLVL.

As for this clonotype: Given a much more abundant clone one base away, this may be a read error. J is TRBJ1-2 and V is TRBV12-3 or TRBV12-4, with 8 nucleotides matching TRBD1. CDR3 length: 12 amino acids. CDR3 in DNA: TGTGCCAACAGTCCCGAATACAGGGGGTACACCTTC. Its protein product is CANSPEYRGYTF.

The V call is TRBV20-1, the J call TRBJ2-1; D is undetermined. This CDR3 comprises 15 residues. V was trimmed by 5 bases and J by 9 bases, leaving 23 bases between them. Germline-derived CDR1 and CDR2 are DFQATT and SNEGSKA (reference sequence). The CDR3 loop reads CSAPGPLRSLGEQFF. CDR3 DNA sequence: TGCAGTGCTCCTGGGCCCCTTCGCAGTCTAGGTGAGCAGTTCTTC.

Only a few counts were recorded for this clonotype. The chain links TRBV20-1 to TRBJ1-4; D is possibly TRBD1 (5 bases). V lost 0 bases, J lost 5 bases, and 16 bases lay in between. The CDR3 spans 16 residues. Per germline, CDR1 DFQATT and CDR2 SNEGSKA (reference sequence). CDR3 DNA sequence: TGCAGTGCTAGAGACGGAGTGGGGGATTTAAATGAAAAACTGTTTTTT. It yields the protein CSARDGVGDLNEKLFF.

The V call is TRBV15, the J call TRBJ2-7, with 8 nucleotides matching TRBD1. The CDR3 length is 17 residues. V shed 0 bases, J shed 0 bases, and the junction held 7 bases outside the gene matches. The germline V gene has CDR1 LNHNV and CDR2 YYDKDF (reference sequence). CDR3: CATSRDGGQGFSYEQYF. The CDR3 DNA sequence: TGTGCCACCAGCAGAGATGGTGGACAGGGATTCTCCTACGAGCAGTACTTC.

The chain employs TRBV29-1 and TRBJ1-3, with TRBD1 matching over 7 bases. Germline CDR1 reads SQVTM; CDR2 reads ANQGSEA. J lost 0 bases, V lost 7 bases, and 3 bases had no gene match. This CDR3 is 13 amino acids long. The CDR3 DNA sequence: TGCAGCGCAGGGGGGAGCTCTGGAAACACCATATATTTT. Amino acid sequence: CSAGGSSGNTIYF.

The rearrangement links TRBV5-1 to TRBJ2-5; TRBD1 aligns across 7 bases. There are 17 residues in the CDR3. V trimming: 3 bases; J trimming: 4 bases; junction bases outside the gene matches: 15. Germline lookup yields CDR1 SGHRS and CDR2 YFSETQ. The CDR3 protein is CASSSEIRQGGGETQYF. As DNA, the CDR3 is TGCGCCAGCAGCTCCGAGATTAGACAGGGTGGGGGAGAGACCCAGTACTTC.

V usage is TRBV4-3 and J usage is TRBJ2-1; 12 positions agree with TRBD2. Germline CDR1 is LGHNA and CDR2 is YSLEER. The CDR3 extends over 16 amino acids. Trimming cost V 1 base and J 7 bases; bases outside gene matches: 5. The CDR3 bases are TGCGCCAGCAGCCAAGCCTCCGGGACTAGCGGGAATGAGCAGTTCTTC. Encoded protein: CASSQASGTSGNEQFF.

This chain uses TRBV20-1 with TRBJ2-3, with 10 bases fitting TRBD2. The CDR3 extends over 13 amino acids. Germline V CDR1 and CDR2: DFQATT, SNEGSKA (reference sequence). The CDR3 here is CGQLAGGTDTQYF. The CDR3 nucleotides read TGCGGTCAGCTAGCGGGGGGCACAGATACGCAGTATTTT.

This sequence joins TRBV7-2 and TRBJ2-4; 8 positions agree with TRBD2. CDR1 and CDR2 from the germline V gene are SGHTA and FQGNSA. The CDR3 extends over 18 amino acids. The J segment lost 0 bases and the V segment lost 3 bases, leaving 10 bases of the junction unmatched. The CDR3 region has the DNA TGTGCCAGCAGCTTCCAACCTAGCGGGTTACTAGCCAAAAACATTCAGTACTTC. Translating gives CASSFQPSGLLAKNIQYF.